This T cell receptor beta chain was sequenced during a study of shared clonotypes between healthy human individuals (dated by TCRdb to between 2020 and 2021). About the full investigation: The cohort comprised two women and a few men aged 18 to 49 years. Per donor, three plates each were used for CD4 naive and CD4 memory, two for CD8 naive, and one for CD8 memory. Blood TCR repertoires of a handful of healthy adults were deeply sequenced to estimate repertoire size and the extent of clonotype sharing between individuals. To increase sequencing depth and limit assay-specific biases, different laboratories used diverse techniques to prepare libraries and sequence TCR repertoires. Leukapheresis yielded between about 0.94 and 8.9 billion PBMCs per donor. Study-level results and caveats: Pairwise subsampling indicated that sequencing depth was expected to affect the degree of clonotype sharing among donors. Compared with non-shared clonotypes, the clonotypes found in all four sorted-subset donors had higher generation probabilities. Across a few donors, around 5% of naive CD4, approximately 3.6% of naive CD8, under 2.5% of memory CD4, and approximately 0.4% of memory CD8 clonotypes were shared. Rarefaction of sorted-subset datasets indicated incomplete sequencing despite the large sequencing depth. Because the study included a small number of donors, the genetic and exposure-history diversity represented was limited. Estimated clonotype richness was generally larger for naive than for memory subsets. Sampling was restricted to blood, and TCR repertoires in tissue are likely to differ from TCR repertoires in blood.

Remarks on this clone: This clone's antigen is unknown. One base away there is no much larger clone; base qualities are not given.

According to the germline V gene, CDR1 reads SGHRS and CDR2 reads YFSETQ. Its CDR3 holds 14 amino acids, cysteine through phenylalanine. Only the CDR3 DNA is retained, 42 bases long and in frame from the first base. Trimming removed 2 bases from V and 4 bases from J, leaving 11 bases between the germline ends. Using the deep immunoSEQ assay, TCR CDR3 regions were amplified from genomic DNA by multiplex PCR. Extracted genomic DNA from each cell subset was distributed evenly across all wells of several immunoSEQ 96-well plates, and each plate was treated as a replicate. Each replicate PCR for sorted subsets received approximately 200 ng genomic DNA, equal to 30,000 or so T cell genomes. The purified libraries were quantified using a Qubit 3.0 fluorometer, sized with a Bioanalyzer 2100, and then quantified again using the KAPA Library Quantification kit. Each immunoSEQ 96-well plate was sequenced on its own single-read 150-cycle Illumina NextSeq 550 flow cell. The authors' analysis ran thus. Because the immunoSEQ output included only junctional sequences and no quality scores, the filtering could not be the same as the filtering used for full-length reads. To assign V/J genes and CDR3, sequences were annotated against IMGT germline references using PyIR, a Python wrapper for IgBLAST v1.9. Any read was removed if the V/J assignment was weak (E-value above 1e-6), the CDR3 was missing, or the read contained stop codons, out-of-frame junctions, or ambiguous translated residues. V3J clonotypes were defined as sequences sharing an identical inferred V gene, J gene, and CDR3 amino acid sequence. Percentage overlap between repertoires was calculated by dividing the number of shared unique clonotypes by the size of the smaller repertoire. RTK rarefaction, the Chao1 estimator, and Recon v2.1 estimates of unobserved clonotypes were used to assess repertoire richness. Generation probabilities were computed with OLGA for all TCRbeta clonotypes obtained by the gDNA method from four donors. Imported from immuneACCESS, the table was reduced by TCRdb to in-frame sequences with V and J called. These copies leave out some clones; in studies compared against another copy, an unresolved V gene accounts for under half, and the cause of the remainder is not known. The V and J calls and clone size are taken from that table; D and trimming were inferred from the DNA. Counted in this sample were about 2.4 million clones; approximately 93% of them appeared once. The ten largest clones represent more than 0.35% of the sample.

The donors were healthy, HIV-negative adults who had no recently reported acute infections or vaccinations. Only Caucasian adults living in Nashville, Tennessee, USA were represented among the donors. CD4+ T cells were enriched through magnetic negative selection, after which naive cells were positively selected on CD45RA and the remaining negative fraction served as the memory subset. After blood collection by leukapheresis, PBMCs were isolated using Ficoll-Histopaque density gradient centrifugation and then cryopreserved in the vapor phase of liquid nitrogen. Analytical flow cytometry was used to check the purity and quantity of every magnetically sorted T cell population. Each sorted fraction had its genomic DNA isolated and then quantified by UV absorbance on a Nanodrop 2000c.

The TCR comes from a man aged 18 to 30 in good health. Some clones in this sample may be carry-over from other donors' samples. The chain employs TRBV5-1 and TRBJ2-3; the D gene is possibly TRBD2, with 6 bases matching. Sequencing was performed on naive CD4+ T cells from PBMCs. In the paper's terms, the cell subset or site label means: CD45RA+ positively selected. For the CDR3, the sequence is CASSFGSGADTQYF. In nucleotides, the sequence is TGCGCCAGCAGCTTCGGGAGTGGGGCAGATACGCAGTATTTT. The reference TRBV5-1 and TRBJ2-3 proteins fill in what lies around the CDR3, so the full variable domain reads KAGVTQTPRYLIKTRGQQVTLSCSPISGHRSVSWYQQTPGQGLQFLFEYFSETQRNKGNFPGRFSGRQFSNSRSEMNVSTLELGDSALYLCASSFGSGADTQYFGPGTRLTVL.